A single sample is the source of the 27 T cell receptor beta chains below, sequenced in a study of blood T cells in healthy people across ages (dated by TCRdb to between 2015 and 2016). The library was made by 5' RACE. The sequencer listed for this sample is Illumina HiSeq 2500. A second PCR of roughly 7 to 11 cycles was run with a J-beta primer mix and a sample-barcoded 5' primer. TCRdb reran the public reads through fastp at Q25 and MiXCR, keeping productive beta chains. Each CDR3 protein gets just one entry, which takes the most common genes and DNA from the rows behind it. The sample contains hundreds of thousands of distinct CDR3 sequences, 58% of them found a single time. The leading ten clones occupy 30% to 40% of the sample. The sequenced sample consisted of blood. These receptors were taken from a man aged 55 to 70 in good health.

The V and J genes are TRBV5-1 and TRBJ1-4, with TRBD1 as a possible D gene (6 bases). Germline CDR1 reads SGHRS; CDR2 reads YFSETQ. With 8 bases removed from V and 5 bases from J, the gap between germline ends came to 13 bases. The CDR3 is 13 residues long. CDR3 DNA sequence: TGCGCCAGTAAGGACAGCGGGAATGAAAAACTGTTTTTT. Translated: CASKDSGNEKLFF.

V and J are TRBV9 and TRBJ2-1; D uncertain. The CDR3 totals 14 residues. Deletions cut 0 bases from V and 5 bases from J, with 9 bases between. Germline CDR1 reads SGDLS; CDR2 reads YYNGEE. The CDR3 DNA is TGTGCCAGCAGCGTAGATTTTGACAACAATGAGCAGTTCTTC. Protein sequence: CASSVDFDNNEQFF. Variable domain in full (rest from reference TRBV9 and TRBJ2-1): DSGVTQTPKHLITATGQRVTLRCSPRSGDLSVYWYQQSLDQGLQFLIQYYNGEERAKGNILERFSAQQFPDLHSELNLSSLELGDSALYFCASSVDFDNNEQFFGPGTRLTVL.

This clonotype was seen a handful of times. This chain links TRBV7-6 with TRBJ1-4; maybe TRBD1 (6 bases). The germline gives CDR1 SGHVS, CDR2 FNYEAQ. This CDR3 is built from 15 residues. V lost 5 bases to trimming and J lost 4 bases, with 14 bases between them. In DNA form, the CDR3 reads TGTGCCAGCAGCGTAGACGGGACACTTAATGAAAAACTGTTTTTT. Translation: CASSVDGTLNEKLFF. Combining the CDR3 with reference TRBV7-6 and TRBJ1-4 gives the whole variable domain GAGVSQSPRYKVTKRGQDVALRCDPISGHVSLYWYRQALGQGPEFLTYFNYEAQQDKSGLPNDRFSAERPEGSISTLTIQRTEQRDSAMYRCASSVDGTLNEKLFFGSGTQLSVL.

This clonotype was picked up a small number of times. The chain is built from TRBV5-1 and TRBJ2-3, with 9 bases that match TRBD1. The germline V gene has CDR1 SGHRS and CDR2 YFSETQ. The CDR3 is 15 residues long. V shed 4 bases and J 2 bases; nucleotides not matched to a gene: 5. The CDR3 DNA is TGCGCCAGCAGCGGCGGGACAGGGTTCACAGATACGCAGTATTTT. Protein sequence: CASSGGTGFTDTQYF. The full variable domain, its missing parts supplied by reference TRBV5-1 and TRBJ2-3, is KAGVTQTPRYLIKTRGQQVTLSCSPISGHRSVSWYQQTPGQGLQFLFEYFSETQRNKGNFPGRFSGRQFSNSRSEMNVSTLELGDSALYLCASSGGTGFTDTQYFGPGTRLTVL.

A remark on this clonotype: One end of the junction does not line up with germline, which may come from a read error. The chain is built from TRBV5-1 and TRBJ2-3; TRBD2 matches 10 bases. Germline CDR1 SGHRS, CDR2 YFSETQ. CDR3 length: 15 amino acids. CDR3 amino acids: CASSPSGGGTDTQYF. The CDR3 nucleotides read TGTGCCAGCAGCCCGAGCGGGGGGGGGACAGATACGCAGTATTTT.

This chain links TRBV12-3 or TRBV12-4 with TRBJ1-6, with D unresolved. Between the trimmed V and J ends, which lost 8 bases and 8 bases, there was a span of 13 bases. This CDR3 comprises 13 residues. The CDR3 coding sequence is TGTGCCAGCTCTCAACAGTCTCATTCACCCCTCCACTTT. This codes for CASSQQSHSPLHF.

In its sample, this clonotype was seen a few times. The chain joins TRBV28 to TRBJ1-5; weak D call: TRBD1 (6 bases). Germline CDR1 reads MDHEN; CDR2 reads SYDVKM. The germline V and J ends were trimmed by 4 bases and 6 bases, with 13 bases remaining between them. This CDR3 spans 14 amino acids. CDR3 nucleotide sequence: TGTGCCAGCAGTTGGACCCAGGGGACTCAGCCCCAGCATTTT. Amino acid sequence: CASSWTQGTQPQHF.

At least ten counts were recorded for this clonotype. V gene TRBV7-2 combines with J gene TRBJ2-5; D gene uncertain. V was pared by 1 base and J by 5 bases, with 14 bases between. This CDR3 spans 15 amino acids. CDR1 and CDR2 from the germline V gene are SGHTA and FQGNSA. The chain's CDR3 is CASSLDRQPTETQYF. CDR3 DNA sequence: TGTGCCAGCAGCTTAGACCGTCAACCGACGGAGACCCAGTACTTC. The full variable domain, its missing parts supplied by reference TRBV7-2 and TRBJ2-5, is GAGVSQSPSNKVTEKGKDVELRCDPISGHTALYWYRQSLGQGLEFLIYFQGNSAPDKSGLPSDRFSAERTGGSVSTLTIQRTQQEDSAVYLCASSLDRQPTETQYFGPGTRLLVL.

The J gene is TRBJ2-3, the V gene TRBV29-1, with D unclear. Trimming took off 0 bases at V and 1 base at J, with 8 bases between the two ends. Germline assignment: CDR1 SQVTM and CDR2 ANQGSEA. The CDR3 consists of 14 residues. CDR3 coding DNA: TGCAGCGTTGAAGAGTACAGCGGCACAGATACGCAGTATTTT. Its translation: CSVEEYSGTDTQYF.

V gene TRBV7-9 combines with J gene TRBJ2-5, with D perhaps matching TRBD1 or TRBD2 (5 bases each). Trimming pared 6 bases from V and 5 bases from J, leaving 13 bases between. This CDR3 is 13 amino acids long. Germline lookup yields CDR1 SEHNR and CDR2 FQNEAQ (reference sequence). The DNA of the CDR3 is TGTGCCAGCAGTACCGGGGCTGGGGAGACCCAGTACTTC. Encoded protein: CASSTGAGETQYF. Combining the CDR3 with reference TRBV7-9 and TRBJ2-5 gives the whole variable domain DTGVSQNPRHKITKRGQNVTFRCDPISEHNRLYWYRQTLGQGPEFLTYFQNEAQLEKSRLLSDRFSAERPKGSFSTLEIQRTEQGDSAMYLCASSTGAGETQYFGPGTRLLVL.

The V gene is TRBV6-2 or TRBV6-3, the J gene TRBJ2-3, with D maybe TRBD1 (8 bases). The CDR3 is made up of 15 amino acids. From germline, CDR1 is MNHEY and CDR2 SVGEGT. Trimming left V 6 bases short and J 3 bases short, with 16 bases between. Here the CDR3 reads CASSDRGGGTDTQYF. Here the CDR3 DNA reads TGTGCCAGCAGCGACAGGGGCGGGGGAACAGATACGCAGTATTTT.

The chain combines TRBV7-2 with TRBJ1-2, with a weak D call TRBD1 (5 bases). From germline, CDR1 is SGHTA and CDR2 FQGNSA. The CDR3 is 12 residues long. Trimming left V 5 bases short and J 8 bases short, with 12 bases between. CDR3 loop: CASSPGPSGYTF. CDR3 coding DNA: TGTGCCAGCAGCCCAGGGCCCAGCGGCTACACCTTC. The entire variable domain, with the rest obtained from reference TRBV7-2 and TRBJ1-2, is as follows: GAGVSQSPSNKVTEKGKDVELRCDPISGHTALYWYRQSLGQGLEFLIYFQGNSAPDKSGLPSDRFSAERTGGSVSTLTIQRTQQEDSAVYLCASSPGPSGYTFGSGTRLTVV.

This clonotype occurred a few times. V is TRBV5-1 and J is TRBJ1-4; D unclear. This CDR3 has 14 amino acids. The germline CDR1 and CDR2 sequences are SGHRS and YFSETQ. The ends were cut back, 0 bases at V and 4 bases at J, with 7 bases in the middle. Written as DNA, the CDR3 is TGCGCCAGCAGCTTGGCGGGGTATAATGAAAAACTGTTTTTT. This sequence encodes CASSLAGYNEKLFF.

This chain uses TRBV29-1 with TRBJ1-2; a possible D gene is TRBD1 (6 bases). The CDR3 consists of 15 residues. The ends were cut back, 1 base at V and 4 bases at J, with 16 bases in the middle. Germline V gene lookup returns CDR1 SQVTM and CDR2 ANQGSEA. CDR3 region: CSVEVRDKGTYGYTF. CDR3 sequence (DNA): TGCAGCGTTGAAGTGAGGGACAAGGGTACCTATGGCTACACCTTC.

The V call is TRBV29-1, the J call TRBJ2-1; 13 bases are shared with TRBD2. This CDR3 region has 17 residues. Germline-derived CDR1 and CDR2 are SQVTM and ANQGSEA. After removal of 7 bases from V and 3 bases from J, the junction contained 12 bases not matched to a gene. The CDR3 coding sequence is TGCAGCGCGACCGGGACTAGCGGGGCCGGAGGCTACAATGAGCAGTTCTTC. Protein: CSATGTSGAGGYNEQFF.

V gene TRBV12-3 or TRBV12-4 combines with J gene TRBJ2-5; 8 positions agree with TRBD2. The J call may be faulty, since TRBJ2-7 better matches the DNA end. This CDR3 contains 14 residues. The CDR3 loop is CASTDKRGRYEQYF. The CDR3 DNA reads TGTGCCAGCACCGACAAGCGGGGGAGATACGAGCAGTACTTC.

The genes are TRBV20-1 and TRBJ1-4; 9 nucleotides match TRBD1. CDR1 DFQATT and CDR2 SNEGSKA come from the germline V gene (reference sequence). V dropped 3 bases and J dropped 8; count of bases not matched to a gene: 7. This CDR3 spans 14 amino acids. Written as DNA, the CDR3 is TGCAGTGCTAGTGGAGACAGGGGGACCGAAAAACTGTTTTTT. It specifies CSASGDRGTEKLFF.

This chain joins TRBV2 and TRBJ2-7; D possibly corresponds to TRBD1 (5 bases). Trimming removed 6 bases at V and 2 bases at J, with 8 bases between. Germline CDR1 is SNHLY and CDR2 is FYNNEI. The length of the CDR3 is 12 residues. The CDR3 sequence is CASRETAYEQYF. Written as DNA, the CDR3 is TGTGCCAGCAGGGAGACAGCCTACGAGCAGTACTTC. The complete variable domain, with remaining parts taken from reference TRBV2 and TRBJ2-7, reads EPEVTQTPSHQVTQMGQEVILRCVPISNHLYFYWYRQILGQKVEFLVSFYNNEISEKSEIFDDQFSVERPDGSNFTLKIRSTKLEDSAMYFCASRETAYEQYFGPGTRLTVT.

Turning to this clonotype: A junction boundary mismatches the germline segment, possibly from a read error. The chain is built from TRBV3-1 and TRBJ2-5; tentatively, D is TRBD2 (7 bases). Germline values: CDR1 LGHDT, CDR2 YNNKEL (reference sequence). The length of the CDR3 is 14 residues. This chain's CDR3 is CASNRGGRGETQCF. The CDR3 DNA reads TGTGCCAGCAATCGCGGGGGCCGAGGAGAGACCCAGTGCTTC.

On this clonotype itself: One end of the junction varies from germline; a read error may be responsible. The chain carries TRBV2 and TRBJ2-5; no reliable D call. Germline V gene data show CDR1 as SNHLY and CDR2 as FYNNEI. The CDR3 length is 14 residues. This CDR3 reads CASSRNSYQETQYF. The CDR3 DNA is TGTGCTAGCAGCAGAAACAGTTACCAAGAGACCCAGTACTTC. Full variable domain (outside the CDR3, taken from reference TRBV2 and TRBJ2-5): EPEVTQTPSHQVTQMGQEVILRCVPISNHLYFYWYRQILGQKVEFLVSFYNNEISEKSEIFDDQFSVERPDGSNFTLKIRSTKLEDSAMYFCASSRNSYQETQYFGPGTRLLVL.

For this clonotype: At one of its ends the junction is not consistent with the germline gene, which may arise from a read error. The chain uses TRBV3-1 and TRBJ2-7; D is undetermined. Per germline, CDR1 LGHDT and CDR2 YNNKEL (reference sequence). The CDR3 runs 15 residues. CDR3 nucleotide sequence: TGTGCCAGTAGCCAAGGGTATTCCTCCTCCTACGAGCAGTACTTC. Its translation: CASSQGYSSSYEQYF.

This chain joins TRBV5-1 and TRBJ2-1, with TRBD2 matching 9 bases. CDR3 size: 15 residues. Trimming cost V 5 bases and J 8 bases; bases outside gene matches: 11. Germline values: CDR1 SGHRS, CDR2 YFSETQ. The CDR3 region is CASRFLAASGDEQFF. CDR3 DNA sequence: TGCGCCAGCAGGTTCCTCGCCGCTAGCGGGGATGAGCAGTTCTTC.

The genes are TRBV28 and TRBJ2-7; 7 nucleotides agree with TRBD2. The length of the CDR3 is 15 residues. The V gene end was trimmed by 0 bases and the J gene end by 3 bases; junction bases not matched to a gene: 5. The germline V gene has CDR1 MDHEN and CDR2 SYDVKM. CDR3 sequence: CASSLWGGNSYEQYF. The CDR3 DNA is TGTGCCAGCAGTTTATGGGGGGGGAACAGCTACGAGCAGTACTTC. Together with reference TRBV28 and TRBJ2-7, the CDR3 gives the full variable domain: DVKVTQSSRYLVKRTGEKVFLECVQDMDHENMFWYRQDPGLGLRLIYFSYDVKMKEKGDIPEGYSVSREKKERFSLILESASTNQTSMYLCASSLWGGNSYEQYFGPGTRLTVT.

The CDR3 protein is CASSLATPYNEQYF. As DNA, the CDR3 is TGCGCCAGCAGCCTAGCGACTCCCTACAATGAGCAGTACTTC. The chain couples TRBV5-1 to TRBJ2-7; perhaps TRBD2 as D (6 bases). With 4 bases removed from V and 7 bases from J, the gap between germline ends came to 18 bases. This CDR3 has 14 residues. Germline CDR1 SGHRS, CDR2 YFSETQ.

This clonotype was counted only a few times. The rearrangement links TRBV7-2 to TRBJ1-4; 7 bases fit TRBD1. Germline CDR1 and CDR2: SGHTA and FQGNSA. With 4 bases clipped from V and 3 bases from J, the junction kept 2 bases outside the gene matches. The CDR3 is 14 residues long. The DNA for the CDR3 is TGTGCCAGCAGCTGGGGGACAGCTAATGAAAAACTGTTTTTT. Translated: CASSWGTANEKLFF.

The genes are TRBV5-6 and TRBJ1-2; D is unresolved. The V gene's germline CDR1 is SGHDT and CDR2 YYEEEE. V lost 5 bases, J lost 4 bases, and 15 bases lay in between. The CDR3 totals 14 residues. CDR3 region: CASRREGSAYGYTF. CDR3 sequence (DNA): TGTGCCAGCAGGAGGGAGGGTTCGGCCTATGGCTACACCTTC.

The chain employs TRBV25-1 and TRBJ2-5, with a tentative D call TRBD2 (5 bases). This CDR3 is built from 13 residues. From germline, CDR1 is MGHDK and CDR2 SYGVNS. V was trimmed by 7 bases and J by 0 bases, leaving 9 bases between them. For the CDR3, the DNA is TGTGCCAGCATCGGGGTAAACCAAGAGACCCAGTACTTC. Residues: CASIGVNQETQYF.